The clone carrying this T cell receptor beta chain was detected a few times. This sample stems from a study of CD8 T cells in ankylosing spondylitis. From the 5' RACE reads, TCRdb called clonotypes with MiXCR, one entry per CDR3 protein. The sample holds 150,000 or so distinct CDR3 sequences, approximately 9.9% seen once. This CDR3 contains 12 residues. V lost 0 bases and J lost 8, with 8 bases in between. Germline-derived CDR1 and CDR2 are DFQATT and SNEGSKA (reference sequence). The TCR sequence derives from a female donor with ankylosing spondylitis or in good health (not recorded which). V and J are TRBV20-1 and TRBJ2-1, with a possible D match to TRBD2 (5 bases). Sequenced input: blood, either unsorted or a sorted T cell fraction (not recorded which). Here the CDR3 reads CSARDEGHEQFF. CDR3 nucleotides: TGCAGTGCTAGAGATGAGGGTCATGAGCAGTTCTTC.